This TCR beta chain was sequenced in a study of T cell responses to AZD1222 COVID-19 vaccine. Background on the study: Second-dose intervals of approximately 4 or approximately 12 weeks were pooled.

Profiled with immunoSEQ multiplex PCR; TCRdb holds only in-frame clones, not every one. Of 180,000 or so clones in the sample, more than 80% are singletons; the top ten hold 3.5% to 5%. CDR1 and CDR2 from the germline V gene are MNHEY and SVGAGI. The ends were cut back, 6 bases at V and 8 bases at J, with 22 bases in the middle. The CDR3 loop spans 15 amino acids. On this clone itself: Its antigen is as yet unknown.

Study-level findings and limits: Donors skewed white British and female; clonal diversity was possibly underestimated.

This receptor was identified in an adult in good health. The sequences come from peripheral blood, collected on day 0 of AZD1222 vaccination. The chain joins TRBV6-5 to TRBJ1-1; weak D call: TRBD1 (5 bases). The CDR3 DNA is TGTGCCAGCAGCCTATTGGGGCCCGGAGTTGGCGAAGCTTTCTTT. Encoded protein: CASSLLGPGVGEAFF.